The 31 T cell receptor beta chains below were found in one sample sequenced in a study of cytomegalovirus exposure and HLA in healthy donors. The PCR made use of 60 Vbeta and 13 Jbeta primers. The table came from immunoSEQ multiplex PCR; TCRdb's copy has only in-frame clones and leaves some out. This table holds about 120,000 clones, roughly 79% found once. The specimen was PBMCs. Receptors were obtained from a young woman in good health and CMV-seronegative.

The gene calls are TRBV28 and TRBJ2-7; tentatively, D is TRBD2 (5 bases). Germline V gene lookup returns CDR1 MDHEN and CDR2 SYDVKM. Trimming removed 10 bases at V and 6 bases at J, with 13 bases between. The CDR3 contains 11 residues. The CDR3 coding sequence is TGTGCCACCAGGCGGAGGCGCGAGCAGTACTTC. This codes for CATRRRREQYF.

The table lists this clone with a count of one. This chain links TRBV6-5 with TRBJ2-5, with a weak D call TRBD2 (7 bases). Trimming pared 2 bases from V and 0 bases from J, leaving 10 bases between. This CDR3 has 15 amino acids. Germline V gives CDR1 MNHEY, CDR2 SVGAGI. In nucleotides, the CDR3 is TGTGCCAGCAGTTACGGCGGGGGCAACCAAGAGACCCAGTACTTC. Translated, it gives CASSYGGGNQETQYF.

The chain carries TRBV7-3 and TRBJ2-2, with 7 bases lining up with TRBD2. Germline loops: CDR1 SGHTA, CDR2 FQGTGA. This CDR3 region has 17 residues. The trim removed 4 bases at V and 7 bases at J, leaving 15 bases unmatched. CDR3 amino acids: CASSSRLALYKGGELFF. CDR3 DNA: TGTGCCAGCAGCTCCCGACTAGCCCTGTATAAGGGCGGGGAGCTGTTTTTT.

This clone was detected once. The V call is TRBV29-1, the J call TRBJ1-2; no firm D call. This CDR3 comprises 11 residues. The V gene's germline CDR1 is SQVTM and CDR2 ANQGSEA. Trimming shortened V by 2 bases and J by 2 bases, and 3 bases separated the two germline ends. The CDR3 coding sequence is TGCAGCGTTGAACGGAACTATGGCTACACCTTC. Its translation is CSVERNYGYTF.

The chain uses TRBV4-1 and TRBJ1-6; 8 bases fit TRBD1. This CDR3 has 15 amino acids. CDR1 is MGHRA and CDR2 is YSYEKL in the germline V gene. The trim removed 2 bases at V and 8 bases at J, leaving 5 bases unmatched. CDR3 residues: CASSQPTGDYSPLHF. DNA for the CDR3: TGCGCCAGCAGCCAACCGACAGGGGACTATTCACCCCTCCACTTT.

As to this clone: The junction shows a germline mismatch at one end, possibly a read error. The chain employs TRBV5-4 and TRBJ2-5, with 7 nucleotides matching TRBD1. The CDR3 extends over 13 amino acids. The germline gives CDR1 SGHNT, CDR2 YYREEE (reference sequence). The CDR3 DNA follows: TGTGCCAGCAGCTTTGGTCAGGGGGAGAACCAGTACTTC. This sequence encodes CASSFGQGENQYF.

This clone was observed a handful of times. This sequence joins TRBV7-2 and TRBJ1-6; 7 bases match TRBD1. The germline gives CDR1 SGHTA, CDR2 FQGNSA. This CDR3 has 15 amino acids. J lost 10 bases, V lost 1 base, and 7 bases had no gene match. CDR3: CASSLGQGMRSPLHF. CDR3 nucleotides: TGTGCCAGCAGCTTAGGACAGGGAATGAGATCACCCCTCCACTTT.

This chain links TRBV11-2 with TRBJ2-7; D is undetermined. This CDR3 comprises 13 residues. Germline CDR1 is SGHAT and CDR2 is FQNNGV. V lost 2 bases, J lost 2 bases, and 7 bases lay in between. The CDR3 DNA follows: TGTGCCAGCAGCTTAAATGGAGCCTACGAGCAGTACTTC. Amino acid sequence: CASSLNGAYEQYF.

V usage is TRBV6-5 and J usage is TRBJ2-3, with 7 bases identical to TRBD1. CDR1 and CDR2 (germline): MNHEY, SVGAGI. The CDR3 is made up of 16 amino acids. J lost 1 base, V lost 0 bases, and 4 bases had no gene match. CDR3 sequence reads: CASSYSWDSGTDTQYF. For the CDR3, the DNA is TGTGCCAGCAGTTACTCGTGGGACAGTGGCACAGATACGCAGTATTTT.

The CDR3 is CAWTLETGVYGYTF. CDR3 DNA: TGTGCCTGGACCCTAGAGACAGGGGTCTATGGCTACACCTTC. V gene TRBV30 combines with J gene TRBJ1-2, with 8 bases fitting TRBD1. Looked up from germline, CDR1 is GTSNPN and CDR2 is SVGIG (reference sequence). Unmatched junction bases numbered 8, after V lost 4 bases and J lost 4 bases. The length of the CDR3 is 14 residues.

The rearrangement uses TRBV2 and TRBJ1-1; D not resolved. CDR1 is SNHLY, CDR2 FYNNEI, per germline. Trimming removed 7 bases from V and 2 bases from J, with 14 bases in between. The CDR3 consists of 14 residues. The CDR3, as DNA: TGTGCCAGCAACTCCTTGTCAGGAAACACTGAAGCTTTCTTT. It yields the protein CASNSLSGNTEAFF.

This clone was seen once. The chain couples TRBV19 to TRBJ2-7; no clear D. The CDR3 consists of 14 residues. Between the trimmed V and J ends, which lost 3 bases and 5 bases, there was a span of 14 bases. Germline V gives CDR1 LNHDA, CDR2 SQIVND (reference sequence). The chain's CDR3 is CASSISGRLNEQYF. For the CDR3, the DNA is TGTGCCAGTAGTATCTCTGGCAGGCTCAACGAGCAGTACTTC.

The chain joins TRBV7-2 to TRBJ2-3, with TRBD1 matching 9 bases. V lost 7 bases, J lost 7 bases, and 9 bases stayed unmatched. This CDR3 spans 14 amino acids. Germline CDR1 is SGHTA and CDR2 is FQGNSA. The CDR3: CASTRDRARNTQYF. In DNA form, the CDR3 reads TGTGCCAGCACCAGGGACAGGGCTAGGAATACGCAGTATTTT.

This clone turned up a few times. The chain employs TRBV11-2 and TRBJ2-3, with 7 positions matching TRBD2. Trimming removed 3 bases from V and 5 bases from J; junction bases left unmatched: 8. The CDR3 loop spans 15 amino acids. Germline V CDR1 and CDR2: SGHAT, FQNNGV. The CDR3 protein is CASSFRTPGGDTQYF. The CDR3 DNA reads as TGTGCCAGCAGCTTTCGGACGCCGGGGGGAGATACGCAGTATTTT.

This clone has only a few counts. This CDR3 is CASSTGYPGKLFF. The CDR3 DNA reads as TGTGCCAGCAGTACAGGCTACCCTGGGAAACTGTTTTTT. The genes are TRBV6-1 and TRBJ1-4; possibly TRBD1 for D (5 bases). The ends were cut back, 5 bases at V and 11 bases at J, with 15 bases in the middle. This CDR3 comprises 13 residues. Germline V gene lookup returns CDR1 MNHNS and CDR2 SASEGT.

The chain joins TRBV2 to TRBJ2-3; 9 nucleotides align to TRBD1. J gave up 3 bases and V 6 bases, and 7 bases lay outside the gene matches. The CDR3 is made up of 15 amino acids. Germline values: CDR1 SNHLY, CDR2 FYNNEI. The CDR3 region has the DNA TGTGCCAGCAGGGGGACAGGGTTGGGGACAGATACGCAGTATTTT. Translating gives CASRGTGLGTDTQYF.

This clone was seen just once. The chain carries TRBV11-3 and TRBJ2-5; TRBD1 is a possible D gene (6 bases). Trimming took 5 bases from V and 1 from J, leaving 14 bases between them. CDR1 and CDR2 from the germline V gene are SGHNT and YENEEA. CDR3 length: 15 amino acids. CDR3 sequence: CASSRGSGAQETQYF. In nucleotides, the CDR3 is TGTGCCAGCAGCCGTGGATCAGGGGCCCAAGAGACCCAGTACTTC.

The rearrangement joins TRBV29-1 to TRBJ1-2, with D unclear. The CDR3 is 13 amino acids. Germline-derived CDR1 and CDR2 are SQVTM and ANQGSEA. V was clipped by 1 base and J by 2 bases, with 8 bases between them. The DNA of the CDR3 is TGCAGCGTTGAAGTACGAGTAAACTATGGCTACACCTTC. It codes for CSVEVRVNYGYTF.

This clone was counted only a few times. The chain links TRBV9 to TRBJ2-5; 9 bases are a match to TRBD2. The J segment lost 5 bases and the V segment lost 0 bases, leaving 8 bases of the junction unmatched. This CDR3 spans 16 amino acids. Germline values: CDR1 SGDLS, CDR2 YYNGEE. The CDR3 protein is CASSVGWGLARETQYF. For the CDR3, the DNA is TGTGCCAGCAGCGTAGGGTGGGGACTAGCCAGGGAGACCCAGTACTTC.

This chain links TRBV5-6 with TRBJ1-1; D is unresolved. V was clipped by 4 bases and J by 4 bases, with 5 bases between them. The V gene's germline CDR1 is SGHDT and CDR2 YYEEEE. The CDR3 loop spans 11 amino acids. The CDR3 is CASSRGTEAFF. The CDR3 coding sequence is TGTGCCAGCAGCCGGGGCACTGAAGCTTTCTTT.

The gene calls are TRBV5-1 and TRBJ1-1; D ambiguous. The CDR3 has 13 residues. Germline assignment: CDR1 SGHRS and CDR2 YFSETQ. V was cut by 3 bases and J by 0 bases, with 6 bases left in between. The CDR3 reads CASSSLLNTEAFF. CDR3 DNA sequence: TGCGCCAGCAGCTCACTCCTGAACACTGAAGCTTTCTTT.

The chain couples TRBV2 to TRBJ1-3; D uncertain. The germline gives CDR1 SNHLY, CDR2 FYNNEI. Trimming removed 4 bases at V and 2 bases at J, with 15 bases between. This CDR3 region has 16 residues. CDR3 region: CASSAMIPRTGNTIYF. CDR3 DNA sequence: TGTGCCAGCAGTGCGATGATCCCCAGGACTGGAAACACCATATATTTT.

This chain joins TRBV6-9 and TRBJ1-1, with 7 bases matching TRBD1. The CDR3 extends over 15 amino acids. Trimming removed 4 bases from V and 3 bases from J; junction bases left unmatched: 8. CDR1 and CDR2 (germline): MNHGY, SVAAGI. CDR3 amino acids: CASSSEGQRDTEAFF. CDR3 nucleotide sequence: TGTGCCAGCAGTTCCGAGGGACAGAGGGACACTGAAGCTTTCTTT.

This clone was counted only a few times. The V call is TRBV28, the J call TRBJ2-1, with D possibly TRBD1 on 6 matching bases. The ends were cut back, 4 bases at V and 1 base at J, with 11 bases in the middle. This CDR3 contains 15 residues. The germline V gene encodes CDR1 MDHEN and CDR2 SYDVKM. CDR3 region: CASSSTGASYNEQFF. The CDR3 nucleotides read TGTGCCAGCAGTTCGACAGGTGCGTCCTACAATGAGCAGTTCTTC.

The chain carries TRBV10-3 and TRBJ2-6, with TRBD1 identical over 12 bases. After removal of 8 bases from V and 4 bases from J, the junction contained 9 bases not matched to a gene. Germline values: CDR1 ENHRY, CDR2 SYGVKD. This CDR3 is built from 17 residues. The CDR3 loop reads CAIGTGQGANGANVLTF. The CDR3 bases are TGTGCCATCGGAACGGGACAGGGGGCGAACGGGGCCAACGTCCTGACTTTC.

V is TRBV4-1 and J is TRBJ2-7; 8 bases align to TRBD1. V dropped 2 bases and J dropped 4; count of bases not matched to a gene: 7. Germline values: CDR1 MGHRA, CDR2 YSYEKL. The CDR3 loop spans 15 amino acids. CDR3 coding DNA: TGCGCCAGCAGCCAACATGTGCAGGGGGCTTACGAGCAGTACTTC. Translation gives CASSQHVQGAYEQYF.

This clone was counted only a few times. This sequence joins TRBV10-2 and TRBJ1-5; D call uncertain. The V gene's germline CDR1 is WSHSY and CDR2 SAAADI. This CDR3 is 14 amino acids long. V was shortened by 2 bases and J by 3 bases, with 8 bases between the two germline ends. The chain's CDR3 is CASSEAAFNQPQHF. The CDR3 bases are TGCGCCAGCAGTGAGGCGGCTTTCAATCAGCCCCAGCATTTT.

CDR3: CASSYVGGAETQYF. Written as DNA, the CDR3 is TGTGCCAGCAGTTACGTGGGGGGAGCAGAGACCCAGTACTTC. This chain joins TRBV6-6 and TRBJ2-5; D may be TRBD2 (6 bases). CDR1 MNHNY and CDR2 SVGAGI come from the germline V gene (reference sequence). This CDR3 has 14 residues. Trimming stripped 2 bases from V and 4 bases from J, with 11 bases between.

This clone was seen more than once but under ten times. V usage is TRBV5-1 and J usage is TRBJ2-3; TRBD2 might be the D (6 bases). Germline values: CDR1 SGHRS, CDR2 YFSETQ. There are 16 residues in the CDR3. Trimming stripped 0 bases from V and 3 bases from J, with 14 bases between. The CDR3 reads CASSLDGRGGTDTQYF. CDR3 DNA: TGCGCCAGCAGCTTGGATGGGCGGGGAGGTACAGATACGCAGTATTTT. Based on the CDR3 plus reference TRBV5-1 and TRBJ2-3, the full variable domain is KAGVTQTPRYLIKTRGQQVTLSCSPISGHRSVSWYQQTPGQGLQFLFEYFSETQRNKGNFPGRFSGRQFSNSRSEMNVSTLELGDSALYLCASSLDGRGGTDTQYFGPGTRLTVL.

This clone appeared once. Sequence at one end of the junction differs from germline and may be a read error. The chain links TRBV7-7 to TRBJ2-5, with 9 bases identical to TRBD1. The length of the CDR3 is 14 residues. CDR1 is SSHAT and CDR2 is FNYEAQ in the germline V gene (reference sequence). The CDR3 DNA is TGTGCTAGCAGCTCCAACAGGGGGCTAGAGACCCAGTACTTC. Translated, it gives CASSSNRGLETQYF.

In its sample, this clone was seen a few times. The chain combines TRBV5-4 with TRBJ2-7; 8 bases line up with TRBD1. In germline, CDR1 is SGHNT, CDR2 YYREEE (reference sequence). V was clipped by 4 bases and J by 1 base; unmatched bases: 7. The CDR3 has 15 amino acids. The CDR3 DNA sequence: TGTGCCAGCAGCCCCGGGACAGGAGTATCCTACGAGCAGTACTTC. This encodes CASSPGTGVSYEQYF.